One sample yielded the 12 T cell receptor beta chains listed below, sequenced in a study of cytomegalovirus exposure and HLA in healthy donors. It was with 60 Vbeta and 13 Jbeta primers that the PCR ran. Only in-frame clones appear in the TCRdb table, and some are missing; sequencing was by immunoSEQ multiplex PCR. The sample lists 140,000 to 150,000 clones, 61% seen once, with around 1.9% in the top ten. Sample: PBMCs. The receptors derive from a male donor in good health and CMV-seronegative.

This clone was detected once. The chain has TRBV27 and TRBJ1-2, with 7 bases that match TRBD1. In germline, CDR1 is MNHEY, CDR2 SMNVEV (reference sequence). The CDR3 contains 15 residues. Trimming at V came to 2 bases and at J to 7 bases, leaving 10 bases not matched to a gene. CDR3 nucleotides: TGTGCCAGCAGTTTACGACAGGGTGGACTCGGTGGCTACACCTTC. Translation: CASSLRQGGLGGYTF.

This clone turned up a few times. The junction and the germline gene differ at one end; a read error may be behind it. This chain connects TRBV7-9 to TRBJ1-2; D is unclear. Per the germline V gene, CDR1 is SEHNR and CDR2 is FQNEAQ (reference sequence). The CDR3 contains 15 residues. CDR3 DNA: TGTGCCAGCAGCTTCCCCGCCAGATCGTATGGCCACGCAGACTTC. It is translated as CASSFPARSYGHADF.

This clone was picked up a small number of times. The rearrangement joins TRBV21-1 to TRBJ2-7; TRBD2, the table's D call, was not compared with the DNA. TRBV21-1 is given as a pseudogene. This CDR3 region has 18 residues. CDR3 protein: CASSSQKRESGGGYEQYF. CDR3 nucleotides: TGTGCCAGCAGCTCACAAAAAAGGGAAAGTGGAGGCGGCTACGAGCAGTACTTC.

V gene TRBV5-1 combines with J gene TRBJ1-1; 11 bases line up with TRBD1. V gave up 3 bases and J gave up 4 bases; unmatched junction bases: 5. CDR3 length: 15 amino acids. Germline CDR1 SGHRS, CDR2 YFSETQ. CDR3 nucleotides: TGCGCCAGCAGCTGGAGGGACAGGGGGGTCACTGAAGCTTTCTTT. It specifies CASSWRDRGVTEAFF. Using reference TRBV5-1 and TRBJ1-1 for the parts outside the CDR3, the full variable domain is KAGVTQTPRYLIKTRGQQVTLSCSPISGHRSVSWYQQTPGQGLQFLFEYFSETQRNKGNFPGRFSGRQFSNSRSEMNVSTLELGDSALYLCASSWRDRGVTEAFFGQGTRLTVV.

This clone is a singleton in its sample. In DNA form, the CDR3 reads TGTGCCAGCAGCTGGGGTAGCGGGGGGGCGGGGGAGCAGTACTTC. Its translation is CASSWGSGGAGEQYF. The chain couples TRBV7-2 to TRBJ2-7; 11 nucleotides agree with TRBD2. This CDR3 has 15 residues. With V trimmed by 4 bases and J by 7 bases, 9 bases remained unmatched. Germline-derived CDR1 and CDR2 are SGHTA and FQGNSA.

The gene calls are TRBV9 and TRBJ1-6, with TRBD1 matching 9 bases. There are 14 residues in the CDR3. V was clipped by 3 bases and J by 8 bases; unmatched bases: 3. Germline V gene sequence: CDR1 SGDLS, CDR2 YYNGEE. The CDR3 is CASSAQGAYSPLHF. DNA of the CDR3: TGTGCCAGCAGCGCACAGGGGGCTTATTCACCCCTCCACTTT.

This rearrangement joins TRBV6-5 to TRBJ1-2; D possibly corresponds to TRBD1 (5 bases). This CDR3 is built from 12 residues. Germline V lookup: CDR1 MNHEY, CDR2 SVGAGI. V was trimmed by 3 bases and J by 6 bases, leaving 8 bases between them. CDR3 in DNA: TGTGCCAGCAGTTATGTGGGGCATGGCTACACCTTC. It encodes CASSYVGHGYTF.

Note on this clone: Different DNA sequences within this sample yield the same CDR3. The chain combines TRBV7-9 with TRBJ1-2; D perhaps matches TRBD1 (6 bases). The CDR3 loop spans 12 amino acids. Trimming removed 2 bases at V and 6 bases at J, with 7 bases between. Germline assignment: CDR1 SEHNR and CDR2 FQNEAQ (reference sequence). CDR3 sequence (DNA): TGTGCCAGCAGCTTAAGGGGGAATGGCTACACCTTC. This translates into CASSLRGNGYTF.

For this clone: Different DNA sequences within this sample yield the same CDR3. This chain uses TRBV5-4 with TRBJ2-5, with 9 bases aligning to TRBD2. Germline trimming cut 6 bases from V and 7 bases from J; bases unmatched to any gene: 10. CDR1 and CDR2 (germline): SGHNT, YYREEE (reference sequence). This CDR3 region has 14 residues. CDR3 nucleotides: TGTGCCAGCAACCATGCGGGGGGGCCTGGGACCCAGTACTTC. This translates into CASNHAGGPGTQYF.

V gene TRBV7-9 combines with J gene TRBJ2-7; D gene unclear. Deletions cut 4 bases from V and 3 bases from J, with 4 bases between. The germline V gene has CDR1 SEHNR and CDR2 FQNEAQ (reference sequence). The CDR3 covers 11 residues. The CDR3 reads CASSSVYEQYF. The CDR3, as DNA: TGTGCCAGCAGCTCAGTCTACGAGCAGTACTTC.

In this sample, this clone turned up a few times. The V call is TRBV28, the J call TRBJ1-5; D perhaps matches TRBD1 (6 bases). This CDR3 has 14 residues. Germline loops: CDR1 MDHEN, CDR2 SYDVKM. DNA of the CDR3: TGTGCTCTAAACACGGGGGGGCGTAATCAGCCCCAGCATTTT. This translates into CALNTGGRNQPQHF.

The sample holds a few counts of this clone. J is TRBJ1-6 and V is TRBV11-3, with D possibly matching TRBD1 (5 bases). Germline CDR1 reads SGHNT; CDR2 reads YENEEA. This CDR3 is 13 amino acids long. V was pared by 4 bases and J by 9 bases, with 10 bases between. Written as DNA, the CDR3 is TGTGCCAGCAGCTCGGGGGGTACTTCACCCCTCCACTTT. This encodes CASSSGGTSPLHF. The variable domain in full, with the rest retrieved from reference TRBV11-3 and TRBJ1-6, is EAGVVQSPRYKIIEKKQPVAFWCNPISGHNTLYWYLQNLGQGPELLIRYENEEAVDDSQLPKDRFSAERLKGVDSTLKIQPAELGDSAVYLCASSSGGTSPLHFGNGTRLTVT.